This TCR beta chain was sequenced for a study of CD8+CD57+ T cells in acquired aplastic anemia. The table lists this clonotype with many counts. Genomic DNA provided the template from which TCR beta VDJ and CDR3 profiles were obtained. Using its own MiXCR run on the reads, TCRdb lists one record per CDR3 protein. Among around 210,000 distinct CDR3 sequences, 65% were seen once, and the ten largest hold roughly 62%. Only patients with CD8+CD57+ cell expansion on flow cytometry were chosen for sequencing. V shed 6 bases, J shed 2 bases, and the junction held 7 bases outside the gene matches. The CDR3 extends over 15 amino acids.

This clonotype was sampled from a human donor with aplastic anemia. The sample taken for sequencing was sorted CD4+, CD8+, or CD8+CD57+ T cells (not recorded which) from PBMCs. The rearrangement uses TRBV12-3 or TRBV12-4 and TRBJ2-7; 10 bases match TRBD2. In DNA form, the CDR3 reads TGTGCCAGCAGCACCGGACTAGCGGAGGCCTACGAGCAGTACTTC. Translation: CASSTGLAEAYEQYF.